These T cell receptor beta chains were read from a single sample in a study of T cells expressing NK-cell markers. TCRdb reprocessed the 5' RACE reads and stores each CDR3 protein as one record, lacking DNA. The listing contains roughly 450,000 distinct CDR3 sequences. Sequenced: blood T cells: a sorted CD56 or NKG2C T cell subset, CD4+ or CD8+ T cells, or bulk PBMC T cells (not recorded which). Every receptor here comes from a woman aged 50 to 65 in good health. The CDR3 runs from the conserved cysteine through the conserved F or W. The order of the fields is V gene, J gene, CDR3 protein.

>TRBV10-3|TRBJ2-1
CAISEYRGRFSLF
>TRBV9|TRBJ2-1
CASSASPGNEQFF
>TRBV25-1|TRBJ2-7
CASSYSLGRGIYEQYF
>TRBV5-1|TRBJ1-1
CASSPNTATNTEAFF
>TRBV18|TRBJ2-5
CASSPPGLAVETQYF
>TRBV14|TRBJ2-7
CASSPDRDRVRISSYEQYF
>TRBV6-5|TRBJ2-3
CASSQGDRATDTQYF
>TRBV6-1|TRBJ1-5
CASSEVWDTYQPQHF
>TRBV6-9|TRBJ1-5
CVAPGSNQPQHF
>TRBV6-5|TRBJ2-7
CASSYSPGQGSHEQYF
>TRBV29-1|TRBJ2-3
CSVGGLAGVWDTQYF
>TRBV13|TRBJ2-5
CASRTYSGGMETQYF
>TRBV20-1|TRBJ2-6
CSAYGGSGANVLTF
>TRBV7-7|TRBJ2-1
CASSPGEIQGNEQFF
>TRBV5-1|TRBJ1-1
CASSWTGPNTEAFF
>TRBV5-4|TRBJ2-1
CASSFPGPGNEQFF
>TRBV5-1|TRBJ2-7
CASSPTPRGVRFEQYF
>TRBV20-1|TRBJ2-2
CSARVQDRAPGELFF
>TRBV12-3/TRBV12-4|TRBJ1-2
CASTTRGAYGYTF
>TRBV7-9|TRBJ2-1
CASSSMGLASSYNEQFF
>TRBV2|TRBJ2-3
CASRGRKDTQYF
>TRBV27|TRBJ1-1
CASSYGAGTGDTEAFF
>TRBV10-3|TRBJ2-2
CAISDTGEAGELFF
>TRBV20-1|TRBJ2-1
CSARAKRLAGNEQFF
>TRBV11-2|TRBJ1-4
CASSLEASNEKLFF
>TRBV29-1|TRBJ2-2
CSAGLAGNTGELFF
>TRBV7-6|TRBJ1-2
CASSEQGEGGYTF
>TRBV24-1|TRBJ1-3
CATANLDTIYF
>TRBV7-2|TRBJ2-1
CASNLPGLAIRNEQFF
>TRBV12-3/TRBV12-4|TRBJ2-3
CASSPGGAGGRDTQYF
>TRBV3-1|TRBJ1-5
CASSQDRQPYQPQHF
>TRBV6-1|TRBJ2-3
CASSEGRFTQYF
>TRBV18|TRBJ1-5
CASSPVAGEEQPQHF
>TRBV12-3/TRBV12-4|TRBJ2-7
CASSSPPFSGSYEQYF
>TRBV30|TRBJ1-3
CAWSLEYPGNTIYF
>TRBV20-1|TRBJ2-1
CSARELTSGYNEQFF
>TRBV20-1|TRBJ2-7
CSAIPRTGRNYEQYF
>TRBV4-1|TRBJ2-5
CASSPPGGETQYF
>TRBV6-2/TRBV6-3|TRBJ1-3
CASSYSGAGNTIYF
>TRBV4-2|TRBJ2-7
CASSQLSGMYEQYF
>TRBV18|TRBJ1-2
CATAPGTGYRYGYTF